The source of this TCR beta chain is a study of cytomegalovirus exposure and HLA in healthy donors. Primers: 60 Vbeta forward and 13 Jbeta reverse. Method: immunoSEQ multiplex PCR; TCRdb's copy keeps in-frame clones and lacks some. This repertoire shows some 70,000 clones, 75% to 85% found once; its top ten account for 7.8%. Overall study results and limits: When presence/absence was analysed, sequencing depth was taken to be roughly uniform across donors.

CDR3 size: 14 residues. V was pared by 1 base and J by 2 bases, with 7 bases between. CDR1 is LNHNV and CDR2 is YYDKDF in the germline V gene (reference sequence). A remark on this clone: Its matching antigen is unknown.

The chain recombines TRBV15 with TRBJ2-3; possible D gene TRBD2, 5 bases. The sample taken for sequencing was PBMCs. The sequence was collected from a man aged 18 to 29 in good health and CMV-seropositive. In nucleotides, the CDR3 is TGTGCCACCAGCAGAGGTAGCGCCACAGATACGCAGTATTTT. Its translation: CATSRGSATDTQYF.